This TCR beta chain appears in the sequencing data of a study of blood T cell repertoires in COVID-19 (dated by TCRdb to the early 2020s). For the study in its entirety: Samples covering the acute and convalescent phases of COVID-19 were provided by collaborators in the United States, Italy and Spain. A de-identified subject ID, COVID-19 status, age in years and sex were almost always included in the sample metadata. The samples were drawn from two sources: the first 160 participants of the ongoing ImmuneRACE study, and 950 to 1,500 subjects contributed by 6 global collaborators. The prospective study material was composed of cDNA or gDNA derived from T cells, B-cell-depleted T cells, or PBMCs. Where available, HLA class I and class II types were taken from metadata supplied by the sample provider and were not determined by assay-based typing. The dataset comprised deeply sampled blood TCRbeta repertoires from subjects exposed to, actively infected with, or recovered from COVID-19. The repertoires were made available in a free public database intended to serve as a resource for research on the immune response to SARS-CoV-2.

CDR1 and CDR2 are read off the germline V gene as MNHEY and SVGAGI. The CDR3 sequence holds 15 residues, the cysteine and phenylalanine included. The DNA shown is the 45-base CDR3, in frame from base 1. Trimming accounts for 2 bases at V and 3 bases at J, while the number of junction bases matched to no gene is 5. The immunoSEQ Assay, a bias-controlled multiplex PCR, was used to amplify TCRbeta CDR3 regions from genomic DNA. As for the authors' bioinformatics: Nucleated cell counts per sample were estimated from amplification of reference gene primers within the assay. To quantify the absolute abundance of each unique TCRbeta CDR3 rearrangement, sequence reads were collapsed and filtered. Productive Simpson clonality was computed per sample as the square root of Simpson's diversity index over productive rearrangements. As stored in TCRdb, this immuneACCESS dataset retains in-frame rearrangements with V and J assigned. A fraction of the clones does not appear; measured against another copy, unresolved V genes explain less than half of the discrepancy, and the remainder lacks a known reason. V and J calls and clone size are copied from that table; D and trimming were computed from the DNA. This sample has about 37,000 clones in its table, and around 90% of those were observed once. Jointly, the top ten make up 6% to 7% of the sample.

Comment on this clone: What antigen it recognizes has not been identified. No base quality values were provided; no much bigger clone lies one nucleotide off.

General conclusions and limits of the study: Clinical and demographic metadata were provided uncurated, with the amount varying by source and participant.

The collaborating institutions used their own protocols to collect whole blood in K2EDTA tubes. Collaborator samples were shipped for TCRbeta analysis as frozen whole blood, isolated PBMCs, or DNA extracted from either sample type. Recombination joined TRBV6-5 with TRBJ1-2; the junction holds 8 bases that match TRBD1. Specimen: peripheral blood. The receptor's source is a human donor in a cohort sampled during active COVID-19. The DNA reads TGTGCCAGCAGTTACGGCCAGGGGGCGCACTATGGCTACACCTTC. Translation gives CASSYGQGAHYGYTF.